This T cell receptor beta chain was observed in a study of shared clonotypes between healthy human individuals. Original data processing: Junction-only sequences without quality scores were provided by ImmunoSEQ, so filtering was different. Here immunoSEQ multiplex PCR was the method, and the copy in TCRdb shows in-frame clones only, minus some. From that table come the V and J calls and clone size; the DNA was used to work out D and trimming. This table holds over a million clones, around four fifths found once. The length of the CDR3 is 14 residues. The germline V gene has CDR1 MNHNY and CDR2 SVGAGI (reference sequence). Deletions cut 2 bases from V and 5 bases from J, with 10 bases between.

The sequence was collected from a man younger than 35 in good health. Source material: memory CD4+ T cells sorted from blood. Subset noted: CD45RA-negative fraction. This chain connects TRBV6-6 to TRBJ2-1; tentatively, D is TRBD1 or TRBD2 (5 bases each). The CDR3, as DNA: TGTGCCAGCAGTTACGGGACGCTTGACAATGAGCAGTTCTTC. Amino acids: CASSYGTLDNEQFF.